One sample yielded the 21 T cell receptor beta chains listed below, sequenced in a study of blood T cell repertoires in COVID-19. Assay: immunoSEQ multiplex PCR; the TCRdb copy retains only in-frame clones and omits some. The sample lists 150,000 to 200,000 clones, 75% to 90% occurring once. Sequenced sample: peripheral blood. These receptors all stem from a woman in her sixties or seventies with COVID-19, enrolled during active disease.

The V and J genes are TRBV9 and TRBJ2-7; 15 positions match TRBD2. Germline values: CDR1 SGDLS, CDR2 YYNGEE. The CDR3 is 14 amino acids. Trimming at V came to 7 bases and at J to 7 bases, leaving 6 bases not matched to a gene. The CDR3 nucleotides read TGTGCCAGCTCCCGGACTAGCGGGAGGGAAGAGCAGTACTTC. Translation gives CASSRTSGREEQYF.

This clone was seen a few times. This chain uses TRBV27 with TRBJ2-7; no clear D gene. Trimming shortened V by 9 bases and J by 0 bases, and 9 bases separated the two germline ends. Germline CDR1 is MNHEY and CDR2 is SMNVEV (reference sequence). The length of the CDR3 is 12 residues. The CDR3 nucleotides read TGTGCCAGTACGGGTTCCTCCTACGAGCAGTACTTC. Its translation is CASTGSSYEQYF.

This chain joins TRBV10-2 and TRBJ2-6; maybe TRBD1 (5 bases). Trimming removed 2 bases at V and 0 bases at J, with 14 bases between. This CDR3 contains 18 residues. Germline lookup yields CDR1 WSHSY and CDR2 SAAADI. In DNA, the CDR3 is TGCGCCAGCAGTGAGATCCCAGGGTGGAGCTCTGGGGCCAACGTCCTGACTTTC. Translation gives CASSEIPGWSSGANVLTF.

The chain combines TRBV5-1 with TRBJ2-3, with D uncertain. The CDR3 length is 13 residues. The germline V gene has CDR1 SGHRS and CDR2 YFSETQ. V lost 5 bases, J lost 0 bases, and 7 bases lay in between. The CDR3 DNA is TGCGCCAGCAGGAAGAGTAGCACAGATACGCAGTATTTT. Protein product: CASRKSSTDTQYF.

The V gene is TRBV4-1, the J gene TRBJ2-1; 8 bases are a match to TRBD1. Looked up from germline, CDR1 is MGHRA and CDR2 is YSYEKL. This CDR3 spans 15 amino acids. The junction had 6 bases not matched to a gene; V was cut back by 6 bases and J by 2 bases. This CDR3 reads CASRRGQGTYNEQFF. The CDR3 nucleotides read TGCGCCAGCAGACGAGGACAGGGAACCTACAATGAGCAGTTCTTC.

This clone was observed a single time. This sequence joins TRBV6-2 or TRBV6-3 and TRBJ1-5, with 8 bases fitting TRBD1. Looked up from germline, CDR1 is MNHEY and CDR2 is SVGEGT. Trimming at V came to 2 bases and at J to 7 bases, leaving 10 bases not matched to a gene. CDR3 length equals 16 residues. The CDR3 spells CASSYPPGGGRQPQHF. The CDR3 DNA is TGTGCCAGCAGTTACCCCCCAGGGGGCGGTCGGCAGCCCCAGCATTTT.

J is TRBJ2-7 and V is TRBV5-1; weak D call: TRBD2 (6 bases). Trimming pared 0 bases from V and 3 bases from J, leaving 13 bases between. The length of the CDR3 is 15 residues. CDR1 SGHRS and CDR2 YFSETQ come from the germline V gene. The CDR3 protein is CASSLEYGSFYEQYF. CDR3 nucleotide sequence: TGCGCCAGCAGCTTGGAATACGGGAGTTTCTACGAGCAGTACTTC.

V gene TRBV2 combines with J gene TRBJ2-7, with 9 bases aligning to TRBD2. Germline assignment: CDR1 SNHLY and CDR2 FYNNEI. CDR3 size: 15 residues. Trimming at V came to 2 bases and at J to 2 bases, leaving 4 bases not matched to a gene. CDR3 nucleotides: TGTGCCAGCAGTGAAATGTTAGCGGGAGCCTACGAGCAGTACTTC. Translation gives CASSEMLAGAYEQYF.

The chain combines TRBV11-3 with TRBJ2-5; D might be TRBD2 (6 bases). In germline, CDR1 is SGHNT, CDR2 YENEEA. This CDR3 spans 15 amino acids. Trimming shortened V by 5 bases and J by 5 bases, and 18 bases separated the two germline ends. DNA of the CDR3: TGTGCCAGCAGCCTAACTAGCTCGGGTGTGGAGACCCAGTACTTC. Protein sequence: CASSLTSSGVETQYF.

The rearrangement joins TRBV5-4 to TRBJ2-3; D uncertain. V was clipped by 4 bases and J by 8 bases, with 17 bases between them. CDR3 length equals 14 residues. Looked up from germline, CDR1 is SGHNT and CDR2 is YYREEE (reference sequence). CDR3 loop: CASSAISARGTQYF. In DNA form, the CDR3 reads TGTGCCAGCAGCGCCATATCGGCACGCGGTACGCAGTATTTT.

The rearrangement joins TRBV5-1 to TRBJ1-1; 8 bases fit TRBD1. The CDR3 runs 14 residues. Looked up from germline, CDR1 is SGHRS and CDR2 is YFSETQ. Trimming at V came to 4 bases and at J to 5 bases, leaving 7 bases not matched to a gene. This CDR3 is CASSGETGVTEAFF. CDR3 DNA: TGCGCCAGCAGCGGAGAGACAGGGGTGACTGAAGCTTTCTTT.

This rearrangement joins TRBV30 to TRBJ1-2; 8 bases align to TRBD1. The CDR3 runs to 13 residues. The germline CDR1 and CDR2 sequences are GTSNPN and SVGIG (reference sequence). V shed 4 bases and J 3 bases; nucleotides not matched to a gene: 4. CDR3 residues: CAWTNRGDYGYTF. The CDR3 nucleotides read TGTGCCTGGACCAACAGGGGGGACTATGGCTACACCTTC.

A single count supports this clone. The chain links TRBV5-6 to TRBJ1-1; 8 positions agree with TRBD1. Germline V lookup: CDR1 SGHDT, CDR2 YYEEEE. The CDR3 covers 13 residues. V dropped 2 bases and J dropped 7; count of bases not matched to a gene: 4. This chain's CDR3 is CASSFRGQGEAFF. DNA of the CDR3: TGTGCCAGCAGCTTCAGGGGGCAAGGTGAAGCTTTCTTT.

This clone was detected a few times. The chain recombines TRBV6-5 with TRBJ1-5; D is possibly TRBD1 (5 bases). Germline values: CDR1 MNHEY, CDR2 SVGAGI. Trimming took 2 bases from V and 1 from J, leaving 9 bases between them. The CDR3 is 15 amino acids. CDR3 sequence reads: CASSYGGESNQPQHF. The DNA of the CDR3 is TGTGCCAGCAGTTACGGGGGGGAAAGCAATCAGCCCCAGCATTTT.

The chain links TRBV24-1 to TRBJ2-5; D is perhaps TRBD2 (6 bases). V was pared by 0 bases and J by 4 bases, with 17 bases between. The germline gives CDR1 KGHDR, CDR2 SFDVKD. The CDR3 is 17 residues long. DNA for the CDR3: TGTGCCACCAGTGATTTGAGCCGGCAGGGAGGACCAGAGACCCAGTACTTC. Amino acids: CATSDLSRQGGPETQYF.

CDR3 DNA: TGTGCCACCAGTCTAGCGGGAGGGCCCTCTGCAACCCTAAATGAGCAGTTCTTC. This gives the protein CATSLAGGPSATLNEQFF. The rearrangement uses TRBV24-1 and TRBJ2-1; 12 nucleotides align to TRBD2. The CDR3 is 18 residues long. Germline V lookup: CDR1 KGHDR, CDR2 SFDVKD. V gave up 6 bases and J gave up 7 bases; unmatched junction bases: 15.

The chain uses TRBV7-2 and TRBJ2-1, with no clear D. Trimming left V 6 bases short and J 2 bases short, with 11 bases between. The germline CDR1 and CDR2 sequences are SGHTA and FQGNSA. The CDR3 consists of 14 residues. The CDR3 is CASSQSSTYNEQFF. The CDR3, as DNA: TGTGCCAGCAGTCAGAGTAGCACCTACAATGAGCAGTTCTTC.

This clone has only a few counts. V is TRBV3-1 (or the pseudogene TRBV3-2) and J is TRBJ1-2; 7 bases match TRBD1. V was pared by 4 bases and J by 4 bases, with 3 bases of the junction left unmatched. CDR1 and CDR2 from the germline V gene are LGHDT and YNNKEL (reference sequence). CDR3 length: 13 residues. The DNA of the CDR3 is TGTGCCAGCAGCCCGGGGACAGCCTATGGCTACACCTTC. This codes for CASSPGTAYGYTF.

The chain combines TRBV28 with TRBJ2-7; D is perhaps TRBD2 (6 bases). The V and J ends lost 1 base and 4 bases respectively, with 17 bases between them. Germline V gives CDR1 MDHEN, CDR2 SYDVKM. The CDR3 length is 16 residues. In DNA form, the CDR3 reads TGTGCCAGCAGTTTATCCCTCCCCGGGAGCGGGTACGAGCAGTACTTC. The encoded protein is CASSLSLPGSGYEQYF.

DNA for the CDR3: TGTGCCAGCAGCTTGAACAGGTTTGCCTACGAGCAGTACTTC. This gives the protein CASSLNRFAYEQYF. V is TRBV6-5 and J is TRBJ2-7; TRBD1 might be the D (5 bases). In germline, CDR1 is MNHEY, CDR2 SVGAGI. The CDR3 length is 14 residues. Trimming left V 6 bases short and J 2 bases short, with 14 bases between.

V usage is TRBV6-4 and J usage is TRBJ2-3; 11 nucleotides match TRBD1. From germline, CDR1 is MRHNA and CDR2 SNTAGT. Trimming cost V 2 bases and J 8 bases; bases outside gene matches: 3. CDR3 size: 14 residues. This chain's CDR3 is CASSDGTGGSTQYF. The CDR3 DNA follows: TGTGCCAGCAGTGACGGGACAGGGGGTAGTACGCAGTATTTT.